The 3 T cell receptor beta chains listed next were all sequenced from one sample in a study of CD8+CD57+ T cells in acquired aplastic anemia. Patients sequenced had flow cytometry evidence of CD8+CD57+ cell expansion. TCR beta VDJ and CDR3 profiles were obtained from a genomic DNA template. TCRdb reprocessed the reads with MiXCR, giving one entry per CDR3 protein. Among 150,000 to 180,000 distinct CDR3 sequences listed, roughly half were seen once. What was sequenced was sorted CD4+, CD8+, or CD8+CD57+ T cells (not recorded which) from PBMCs. The receptors stem from a human donor with aplastic anemia.

The table lists this clonotype with a count of one. The chain is built from TRBV10-1 and TRBJ1-1, with 9 bases identical to TRBD1. J gave up 11 bases and V 4 bases, and 8 bases lay outside the gene matches. From germline, CDR1 is WNHNN and CDR2 SYGVQD (reference sequence). This CDR3 contains 13 residues. The DNA of the CDR3 is TGCGCCAGCAGTGCCAGACAGGGGGTTGAGGCTTTCTTT. Translated: CASSARQGVEAFF.

The chain has TRBV5-1 and TRBJ2-7, with TRBD2 identical over 9 bases. The V gene's germline CDR1 is SGHRS and CDR2 YFSETQ. The junction had 12 bases not matched to a gene; V was cut back by 1 base and J by 1 base. The CDR3 consists of 18 residues. CDR3 sequence: CASSLSTSGPGNSYEQYF. The CDR3 DNA follows: TGCGCCAGCAGCTTGAGCACTAGCGGGCCCGGTAATTCCTACGAGCAGTACTTC. The entire variable domain, with the rest obtained from reference TRBV5-1 and TRBJ2-7, is as follows: KAGVTQTPRYLIKTRGQQVTLSCSPISGHRSVSWYQQTPGQGLQFLFEYFSETQRNKGNFPGRFSGRQFSNSRSEMNVSTLELGDSALYLCASSLSTSGPGNSYEQYFGPGTRLTVT.

This chain uses TRBV29-1 with TRBJ1-4; 8 bases fit TRBD1. The germline gives CDR1 SQVTM, CDR2 ANQGSEA. The CDR3 has 14 amino acids. J lost 6 bases, V lost 1 base, and 4 bases had no gene match. DNA of the CDR3: TGCAGCGTTGAAGGGGGACAGGATTATGAAAAACTGTTTTTT. It yields the protein CSVEGGQDYEKLFF.